This T cell receptor beta chain was documented in a study of T cells after yellow fever vaccination. This clonotype has ten or more counts. For TCR, cDNA came from 5'RACE template switching, which added a universal primer site and UMIs. TCRdb fed the 5' RACE reads into MiXCR, producing one record per CDR3 protein. The sample comprises a few hundred thousand distinct CDR3 sequences, 8.7% of which are singletons, and roughly 17% rests with the top ten. V gave up 5 bases and J gave up 7 bases, with 11 bases separating them. The CDR3 is 12 amino acids. The material was PBMCs, obtained on the day of the first yellow fever vaccination. The rearrangement uses TRBV12-3 or TRBV12-4 and TRBJ1-2, with D tentatively TRBD1 (5 bases). This TCR came from a man between 18 and 35 years old who received the YFV17D yellow fever vaccine. CDR3 residues: CASSPDSFGYTF. CDR3 DNA: TGTGCCAGCAGTCCAGACAGCTTTGGCTACACCTTC.